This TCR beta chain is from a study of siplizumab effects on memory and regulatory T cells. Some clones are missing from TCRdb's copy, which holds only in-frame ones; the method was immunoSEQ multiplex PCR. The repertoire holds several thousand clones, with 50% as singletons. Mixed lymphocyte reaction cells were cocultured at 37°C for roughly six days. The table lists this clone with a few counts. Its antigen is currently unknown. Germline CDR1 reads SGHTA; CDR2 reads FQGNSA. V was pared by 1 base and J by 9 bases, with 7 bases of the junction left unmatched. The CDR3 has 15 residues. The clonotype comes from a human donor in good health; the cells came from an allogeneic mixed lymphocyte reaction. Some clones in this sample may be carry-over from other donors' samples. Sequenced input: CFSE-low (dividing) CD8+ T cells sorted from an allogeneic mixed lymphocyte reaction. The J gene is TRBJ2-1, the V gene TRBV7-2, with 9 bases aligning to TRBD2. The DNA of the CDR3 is TGTGCCAGCAGCTTAGGTGGTATTAGCGGGAGTGAGCAGTTCTTC. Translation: CASSLGGISGSEQFF.